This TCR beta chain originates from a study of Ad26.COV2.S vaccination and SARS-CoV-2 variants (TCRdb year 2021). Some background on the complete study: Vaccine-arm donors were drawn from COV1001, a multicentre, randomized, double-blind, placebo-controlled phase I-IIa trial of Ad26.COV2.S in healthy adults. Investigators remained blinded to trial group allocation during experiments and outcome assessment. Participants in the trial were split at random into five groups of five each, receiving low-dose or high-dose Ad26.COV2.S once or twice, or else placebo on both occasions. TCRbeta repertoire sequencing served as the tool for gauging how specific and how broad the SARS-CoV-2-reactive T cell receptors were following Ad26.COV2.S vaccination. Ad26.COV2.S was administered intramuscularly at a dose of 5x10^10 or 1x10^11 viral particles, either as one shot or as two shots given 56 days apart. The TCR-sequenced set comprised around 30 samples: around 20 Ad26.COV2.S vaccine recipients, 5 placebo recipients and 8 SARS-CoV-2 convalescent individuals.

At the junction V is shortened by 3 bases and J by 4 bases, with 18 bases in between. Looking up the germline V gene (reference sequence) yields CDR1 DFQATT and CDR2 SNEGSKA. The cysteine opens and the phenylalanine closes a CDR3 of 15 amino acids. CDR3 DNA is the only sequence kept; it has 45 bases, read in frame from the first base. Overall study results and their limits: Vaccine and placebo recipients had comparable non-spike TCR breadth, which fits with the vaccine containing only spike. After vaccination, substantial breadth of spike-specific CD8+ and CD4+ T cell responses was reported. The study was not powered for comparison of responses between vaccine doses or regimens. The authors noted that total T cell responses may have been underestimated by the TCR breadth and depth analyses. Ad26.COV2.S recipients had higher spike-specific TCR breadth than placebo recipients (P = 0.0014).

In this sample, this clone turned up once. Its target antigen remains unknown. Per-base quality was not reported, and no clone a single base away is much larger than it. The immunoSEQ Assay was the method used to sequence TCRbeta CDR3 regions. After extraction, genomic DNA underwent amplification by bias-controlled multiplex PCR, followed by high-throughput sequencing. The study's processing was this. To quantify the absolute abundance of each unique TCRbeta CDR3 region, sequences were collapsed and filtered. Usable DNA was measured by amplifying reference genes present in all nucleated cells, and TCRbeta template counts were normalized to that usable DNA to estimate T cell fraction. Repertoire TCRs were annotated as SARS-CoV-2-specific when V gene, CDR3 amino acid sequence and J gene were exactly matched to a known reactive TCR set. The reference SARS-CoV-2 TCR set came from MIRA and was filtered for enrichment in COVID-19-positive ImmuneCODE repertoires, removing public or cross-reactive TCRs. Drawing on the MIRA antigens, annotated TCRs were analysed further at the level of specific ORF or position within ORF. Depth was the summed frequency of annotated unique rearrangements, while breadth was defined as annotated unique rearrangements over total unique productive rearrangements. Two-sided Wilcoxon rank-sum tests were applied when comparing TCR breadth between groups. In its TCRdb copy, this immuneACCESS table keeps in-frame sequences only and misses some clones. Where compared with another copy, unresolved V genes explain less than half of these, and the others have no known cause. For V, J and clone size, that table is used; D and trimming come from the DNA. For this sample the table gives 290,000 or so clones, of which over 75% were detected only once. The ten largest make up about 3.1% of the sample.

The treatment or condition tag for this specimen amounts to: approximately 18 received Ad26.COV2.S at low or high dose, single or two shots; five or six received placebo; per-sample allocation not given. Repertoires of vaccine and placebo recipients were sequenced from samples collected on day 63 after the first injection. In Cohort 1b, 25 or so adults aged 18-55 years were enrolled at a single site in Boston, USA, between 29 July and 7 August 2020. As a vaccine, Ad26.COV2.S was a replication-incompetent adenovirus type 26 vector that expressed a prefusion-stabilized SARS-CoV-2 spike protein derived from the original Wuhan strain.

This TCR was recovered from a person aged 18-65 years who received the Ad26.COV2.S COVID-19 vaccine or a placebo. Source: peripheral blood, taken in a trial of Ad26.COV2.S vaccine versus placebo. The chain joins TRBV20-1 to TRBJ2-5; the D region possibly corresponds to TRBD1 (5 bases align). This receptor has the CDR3 CSASGAIRTVETQYF. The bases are TGCAGTGCTAGTGGGGCCATCCGTACTGTAGAGACCCAGTACTTC.